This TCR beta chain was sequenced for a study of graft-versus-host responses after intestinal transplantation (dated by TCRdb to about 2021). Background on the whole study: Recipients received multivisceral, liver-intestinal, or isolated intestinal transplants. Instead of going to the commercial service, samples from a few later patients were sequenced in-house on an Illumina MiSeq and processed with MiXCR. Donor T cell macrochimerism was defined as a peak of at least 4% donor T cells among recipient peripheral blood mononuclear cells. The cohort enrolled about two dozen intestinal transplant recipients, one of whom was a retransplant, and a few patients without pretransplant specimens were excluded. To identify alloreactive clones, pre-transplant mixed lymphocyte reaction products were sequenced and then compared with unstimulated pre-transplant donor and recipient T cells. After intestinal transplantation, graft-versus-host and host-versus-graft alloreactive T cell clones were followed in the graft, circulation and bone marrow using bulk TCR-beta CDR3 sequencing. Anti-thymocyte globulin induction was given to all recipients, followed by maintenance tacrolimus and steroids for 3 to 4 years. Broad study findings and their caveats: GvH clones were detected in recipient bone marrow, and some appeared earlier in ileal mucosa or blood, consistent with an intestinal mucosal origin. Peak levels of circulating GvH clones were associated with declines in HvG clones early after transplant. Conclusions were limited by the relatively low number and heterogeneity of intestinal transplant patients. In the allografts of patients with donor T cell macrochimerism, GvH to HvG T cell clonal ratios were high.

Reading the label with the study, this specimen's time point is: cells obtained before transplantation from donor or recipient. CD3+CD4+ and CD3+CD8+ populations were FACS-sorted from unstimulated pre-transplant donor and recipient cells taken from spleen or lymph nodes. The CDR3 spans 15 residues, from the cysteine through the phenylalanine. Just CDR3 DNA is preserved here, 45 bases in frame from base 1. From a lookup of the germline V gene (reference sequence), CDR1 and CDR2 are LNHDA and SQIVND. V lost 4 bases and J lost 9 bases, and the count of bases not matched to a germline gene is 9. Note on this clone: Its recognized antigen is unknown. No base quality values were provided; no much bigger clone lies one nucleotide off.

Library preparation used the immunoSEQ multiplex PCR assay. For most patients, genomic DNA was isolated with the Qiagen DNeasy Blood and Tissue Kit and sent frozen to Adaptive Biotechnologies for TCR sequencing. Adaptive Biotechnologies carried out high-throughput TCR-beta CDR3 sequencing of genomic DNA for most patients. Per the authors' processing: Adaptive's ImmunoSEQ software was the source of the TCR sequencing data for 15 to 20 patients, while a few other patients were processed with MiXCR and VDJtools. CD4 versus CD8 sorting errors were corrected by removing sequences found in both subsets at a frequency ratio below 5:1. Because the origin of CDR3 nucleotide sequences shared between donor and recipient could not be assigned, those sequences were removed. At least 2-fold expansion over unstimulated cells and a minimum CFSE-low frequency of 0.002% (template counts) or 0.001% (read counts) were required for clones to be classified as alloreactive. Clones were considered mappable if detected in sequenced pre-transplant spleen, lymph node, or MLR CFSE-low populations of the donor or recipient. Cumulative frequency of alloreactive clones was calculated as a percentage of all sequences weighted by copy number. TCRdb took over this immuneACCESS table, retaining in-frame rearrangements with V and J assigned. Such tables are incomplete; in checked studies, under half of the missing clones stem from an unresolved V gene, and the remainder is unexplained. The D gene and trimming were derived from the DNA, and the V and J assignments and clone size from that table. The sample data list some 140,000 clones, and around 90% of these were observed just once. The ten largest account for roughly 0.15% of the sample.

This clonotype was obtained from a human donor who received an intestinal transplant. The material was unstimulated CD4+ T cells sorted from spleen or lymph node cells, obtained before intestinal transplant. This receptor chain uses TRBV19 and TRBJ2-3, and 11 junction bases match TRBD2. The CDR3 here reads CASSTSGGPRDTQYF. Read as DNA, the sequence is TGTGCCAGTAGTACTAGCGGGGGGCCCCGGGACACGCAGTATTTT.